Below are 16 T cell receptor beta chains sequenced from a single sample in a study of T cells in Graves' hyperthyroidism and ophthalmopathy. Amplification of TCR beta CDR3 regions used RNA as the template. TCR CDR3 underwent first-round RT-PCR with the HTBI primer set. TCRdb redid the calling of the multiplex PCR reads with MiXCR, one entry per CDR3 protein. Among hundreds of thousands of distinct CDR3 sequences listed, more than 14% were seen once. Sequencing used blood. These receptors came from a woman between 50 and 59 years old with Graves' ophthalmopathy.

This clonotype was recorded many times. The chain employs TRBV5-1 and TRBJ2-5; 7 bases are a match to TRBD1. Per the germline V gene, CDR1 is SGHRS and CDR2 is YFSETQ. The CDR3 sequence is 15 residues long. V gave up 4 bases and J gave up 0 bases; unmatched junction bases: 6. The chain's CDR3 is CASSKGQAYQETQYF. DNA for the CDR3: TGCGCCAGCAGCAAAGGACAGGCGTACCAAGAGACCCAGTACTTC.

This clonotype was found a few times. The chain carries TRBV30 and TRBJ2-7, with 9 bases lining up with TRBD2. Germline trimming cut 1 base from V and 3 bases from J; bases unmatched to any gene: 1. Per the germline V gene, CDR1 is GTSNPN and CDR2 is SVGIG (reference sequence). CDR3 length: 13 amino acids. For the CDR3, the DNA is TGTGCCTGGAGTGGCGGGGGGGACTACGAGCAGTACTTC. It codes for CAWSGGGDYEQYF.

Many counts were recorded for this clonotype. The chain carries TRBV12-3 or TRBV12-4 and TRBJ2-1, with D perhaps TRBD2 (6 bases). Trimming took 6 bases from V and 0 from J, leaving 15 bases between them. The CDR3 sequence is 16 residues long. CDR3 bases: TGTGCCAGCAGGCCACCGGGACTCAGCTCCTACAATGAGCAGTTCTTC. Its translation: CASRPPGLSSYNEQFF.

Only one count was recorded for this clonotype. The chain combines TRBV11-2 with TRBJ1-1, with a tentative D call TRBD1 (6 bases). Germline V gene data show CDR1 as SGHAT and CDR2 as FQNNGV. The CDR3 extends over 13 amino acids. V lost 6 bases and J lost 4, with 12 bases in between. For the CDR3, the DNA is TGTGCCAGCAGTTCTACAGGGTTCACTGAAGCTTTCTTT. Its protein product is CASSSTGFTEAFF. The whole variable domain, remainder taken from reference TRBV11-2 and TRBJ1-1, is EAGVAQSPRYKIIEKRQSVAFWCNPISGHATLYWYQQILGQGPKLLIQFQNNGVVDDSQLPKDRFSAERLKGVDSTLKIQPAKLEDSAVYLCASSSTGFTEAFFGQGTRLTVV.

In regard to this clonotype: Given a much more abundant clone one base away, this may be a read error. This chain connects TRBV28 to TRBJ2-1, with a tentative D call TRBD1 (6 bases). This CDR3 spans 15 amino acids. Germline assignment: CDR1 MDHEN and CDR2 SYDVKM. In nucleotides, the CDR3 is TGTGCCAGCAGTTCATACAAAATCAGGGGTGATGAGCAGTCCTTC. Amino acids: CASSSYKIRGDEQSF.

CDR3 sequence reads: CSAQGNQPQHF. CDR3 DNA: TGCAGTGCCCAGGGCAATCAGCCCCAGCATTTT. The genes are TRBV20-1 and TRBJ1-5; D gene ambiguous. V was cut by 6 bases and J by 2 bases, with 5 bases left in between. Germline V CDR1 and CDR2: DFQATT, SNEGSKA (reference sequence). This CDR3 comprises 11 residues.

This chain joins TRBV18 and TRBJ2-1; the D gene is possibly TRBD1 (5 bases). The CDR3 has 13 residues. V shed 3 bases and J shed 7 bases, with 10 bases lying between them. Germline CDR1 and CDR2: KGHSH and LQKENI. DNA of the CDR3: TGTGCCAGCTCACCTCACAGGCTTAATGAGCAGTTCTTC. Translation gives CASSPHRLNEQFF. Variable domain in full (rest from reference TRBV18 and TRBJ2-1): NAGVMQNPRHLVRRRGQEARLRCSPMKGHSHVYWYRQLPEEGLKFMVYLQKENIIDESGMPKERFSAEFPKEGPSILRIQQVVRGDSAAYFCASSPHRLNEQFFGPGTRLTVL.

This clonotype has ten or more counts. The genes are TRBV11-2 and TRBJ2-1; TRBD2 agrees at 9 bases. This CDR3 is 17 amino acids long. In germline, CDR1 is SGHAT, CDR2 FQNNGV. Trimming took 1 base from V and 1 from J; bases not matched to a gene: 5. CDR3: CASSLVAGVRSYNEQFF. The CDR3 nucleotides read TGTGCCAGCAGCTTAGTAGCGGGAGTAAGGTCCTACAATGAGCAGTTCTTC.

The table lists this clonotype with a few counts. A clone one base away is much larger, so this may be a read error. This chain joins TRBV7-2 and TRBJ2-5; 7 bases map to TRBD1. The germline V gene has CDR1 SGHTA and CDR2 FQGNSA. The CDR3 contains 16 residues. The V and J ends lost 3 bases and 3 bases, in that order; junction bases with no gene match: 10. CDR3: CASSFLLGGCEETQYF. CDR3 DNA: TGTGCCAGCAGCTTTCTGTTAGGGGGCTGTGAAGAGACCCAGTACTTC.

This clonotype was detected many times. The chain uses TRBV7-2 and TRBJ2-7; D might be TRBD1 (7 bases). CDR3 length: 15 amino acids. V was trimmed by 5 bases and J by 3 bases, leaving 17 bases between them. The germline V gene has CDR1 SGHTA and CDR2 FQGNSA. The CDR3: CASSRLAGQNYEQYF. Written as DNA, the CDR3 is TGTGCCAGCAGCCGACTCGCGGGACAGAACTACGAGCAGTACTTC.

The chain carries TRBV5-1 and TRBJ2-1; D gene unclear. The V end was cut by 4 bases, the J end by 5 bases, with 13 bases between. The CDR3 covers 14 residues. Germline V gene lookup returns CDR1 SGHRS and CDR2 YFSETQ. The CDR3 DNA is TGCGCCAGCAGCGTCCAAAGCGTCGACAATGAGCAGTTCTTC. This codes for CASSVQSVDNEQFF.

This clonotype was observed a few times. The rearrangement uses TRBV7-2 and TRBJ1-3, with D uncertain. The V end lost 2 bases, the J end lost 0 bases, and 8 bases lay between the germline ends. The germline CDR1 and CDR2 sequences are SGHTA and FQGNSA. This CDR3 comprises 15 residues. In DNA, the CDR3 is TGTGCCAGCAGCTTAAGCGACCGCTCTGGAAACACCATATATTTT. It specifies CASSLSDRSGNTIYF.

A few counts support this clonotype. The J gene is TRBJ1-3, the V gene TRBV6-5; no clear D. This CDR3 comprises 16 residues. Germline lookup yields CDR1 MNHEY and CDR2 SVGAGI. V lost 0 bases and J lost 0, with 9 bases in between. The CDR3: CASSYSRVLSGNTIYF. Here the CDR3 DNA reads TGTGCCAGCAGTTACTCAAGGGTTCTCTCTGGAAACACCATATATTTT.

Of note for this clonotype: Its ends do not fully match the called genes, so a read error is possible. The chain joins TRBV27 to TRBJ2-5; the match to TRBD2 covers 10 bases. The CDR3 extends over 16 amino acids. The V gene's germline CDR1 is MNHEY and CDR2 SMNVEV (reference sequence). The CDR3 nucleotides read TGTGCCAGCAGTTCCCGGACTAGCGGCCTTCAAGGGACCCAGTACTTC. Its translation is CASSSRTSGLQGTQYF.

The sample holds a few counts of this clonotype. This chain joins TRBV9 and TRBJ2-5, with TRBD2 identical over 7 bases. V was pared by 0 bases and J by 3 bases, with 2 bases of the junction left unmatched. This CDR3 has 14 residues. Germline CDR1 reads SGDLS; CDR2 reads YYNGEE. The CDR3 DNA reads TGTGCCAGCAGCGTAGCGCTAGCGGAAGAGACCCAGTACTTC. Protein: CASSVALAEETQYF.

Ten or more counts support this clonotype. V usage is TRBV20-1 and J usage is TRBJ1-6; D is possibly TRBD1 (6 bases). V gave up 6 bases and J gave up 0 bases, with 15 bases separating them. Germline CDR1 is DFQATT and CDR2 is SNEGSKA (reference sequence). The length of the CDR3 is 16 residues. CDR3 sequence: CSATQGSRSYNSPLHF. The CDR3 nucleotides are TGCAGTGCAACACAGGGTTCCCGCTCCTATAATTCACCCCTCCACTTT.